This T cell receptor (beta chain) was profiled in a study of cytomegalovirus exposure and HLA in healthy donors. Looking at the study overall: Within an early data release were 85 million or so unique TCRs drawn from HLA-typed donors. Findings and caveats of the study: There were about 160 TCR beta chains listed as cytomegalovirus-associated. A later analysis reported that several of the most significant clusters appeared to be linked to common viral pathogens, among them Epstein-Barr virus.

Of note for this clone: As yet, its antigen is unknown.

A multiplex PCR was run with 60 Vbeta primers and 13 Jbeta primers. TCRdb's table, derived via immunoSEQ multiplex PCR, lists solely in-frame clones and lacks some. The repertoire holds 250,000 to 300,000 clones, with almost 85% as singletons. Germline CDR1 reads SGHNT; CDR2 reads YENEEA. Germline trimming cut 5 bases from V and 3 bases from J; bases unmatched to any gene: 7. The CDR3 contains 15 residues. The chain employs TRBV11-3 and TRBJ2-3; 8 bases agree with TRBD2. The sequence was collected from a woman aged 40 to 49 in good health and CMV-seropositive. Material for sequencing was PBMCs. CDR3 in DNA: TGTGCCAGCAGCAGTGGACTAGCTCCAACAGATACGCAGTATTTT. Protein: CASSSGLAPTDTQYF.